This is a list of T cell receptor beta chains from one sample in a study of T cells in Graves' hyperthyroidism and ophthalmopathy. Using its own MiXCR run on the multiplex PCR reads, TCRdb lists one record per CDR3 protein. Here the sample spans around 300,000 distinct CDR3 sequences, about an eighth being singletons. The sample comprised blood. The source of these receptors is a woman between 25 and 40 years old with Graves' hyperthyroidism that later progressed to Graves' ophthalmopathy. Both conserved end residues are part of each CDR3. Fields, in order: V gene, J gene, CDR3 protein.

>TRBV30|TRBJ2-5
CAWSVSWGRGQETQYF
>TRBV7-8|TRBJ2-5
CASSLYYSSGTETQYF
>TRBV15|TRBJ1-2
CATSEGAANYGYTF
>TRBV28|TRBJ2-7
CASRGLAGVEYEQYF
>TRBV7-9|TRBJ1-2
CASIPRDSYGYTF
>TRBV18|TRBJ1-3
CASSPGGPGGNTIYF
>TRBV6-2/TRBV6-3|TRBJ2-7
CASTPGNSYEQYF
>TRBV5-8|TRBJ2-5
CASSTIGAHQETQYF
>TRBV4-3|TRBJ2-2
CASSQEVSITGELFF
>TRBV7-9|TRBJ2-7
CASSSLLAENSYEQYF
>TRBV29-1|TRBJ2-7
CSVEDPSGEGYEQYF
>TRBV11-2|TRBJ1-2
CASSLGEPPVNGYTF
>TRBV30|TRBJ1-5
CAWATGNAQPQHF
>TRBV12-3/TRBV12-4|TRBJ1-3
CASSPTGQLVNAIYF
>TRBV25-1|TRBJ2-5
CASSENAGTQTQYF